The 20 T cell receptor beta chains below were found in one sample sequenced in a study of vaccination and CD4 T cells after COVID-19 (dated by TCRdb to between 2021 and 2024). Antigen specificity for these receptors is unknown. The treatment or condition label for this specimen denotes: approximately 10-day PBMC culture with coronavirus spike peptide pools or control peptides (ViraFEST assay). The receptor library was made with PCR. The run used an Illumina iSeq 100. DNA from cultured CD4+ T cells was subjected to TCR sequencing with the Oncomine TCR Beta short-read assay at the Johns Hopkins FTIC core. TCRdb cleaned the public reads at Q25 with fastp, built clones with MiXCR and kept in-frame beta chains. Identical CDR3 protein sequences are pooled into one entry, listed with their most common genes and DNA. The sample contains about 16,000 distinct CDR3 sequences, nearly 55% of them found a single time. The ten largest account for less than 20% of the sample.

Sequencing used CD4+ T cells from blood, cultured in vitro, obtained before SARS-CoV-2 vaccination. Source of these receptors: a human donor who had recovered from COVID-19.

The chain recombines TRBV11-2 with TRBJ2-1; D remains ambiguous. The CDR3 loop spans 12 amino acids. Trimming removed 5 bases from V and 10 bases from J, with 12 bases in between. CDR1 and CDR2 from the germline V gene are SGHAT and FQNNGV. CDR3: CASSALSEEQFF. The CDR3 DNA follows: TGTGCCAGCAGCGCGCTGTCAGAAGAGCAGTTCTTC.

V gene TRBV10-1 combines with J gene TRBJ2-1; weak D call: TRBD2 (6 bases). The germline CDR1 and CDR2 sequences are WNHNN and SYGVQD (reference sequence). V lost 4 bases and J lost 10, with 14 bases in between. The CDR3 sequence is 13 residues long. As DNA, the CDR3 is TGCGCCAGCAGTGGCGGGGTGGGGGACGAGCAGTTCTTC. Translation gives CASSGGVGDEQFF.

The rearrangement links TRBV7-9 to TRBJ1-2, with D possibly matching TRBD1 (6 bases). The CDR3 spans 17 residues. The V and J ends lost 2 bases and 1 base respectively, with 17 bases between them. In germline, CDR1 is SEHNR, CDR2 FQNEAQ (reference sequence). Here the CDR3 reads CASSLRPGRGGNYGYTF. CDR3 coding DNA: TGTGCCAGCAGCTTACGGCCAGGGAGAGGGGGTAACTATGGCTACACCTTC.

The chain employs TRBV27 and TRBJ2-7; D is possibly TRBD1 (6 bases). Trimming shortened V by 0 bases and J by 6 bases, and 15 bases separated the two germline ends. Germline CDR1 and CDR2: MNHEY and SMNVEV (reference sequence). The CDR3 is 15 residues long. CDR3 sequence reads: CASSLSWGLGREQYF. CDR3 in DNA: TGTGCCAGCAGTTTATCATGGGGGCTCGGGCGCGAGCAGTACTTC.

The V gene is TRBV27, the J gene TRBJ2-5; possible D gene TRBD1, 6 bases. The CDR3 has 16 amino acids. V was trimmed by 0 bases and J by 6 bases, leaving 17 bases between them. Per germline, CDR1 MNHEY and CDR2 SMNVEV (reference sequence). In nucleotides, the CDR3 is TGTGCCAGCAGTTTATCAAACGTTGGGGGCGTGAAGACCCAGTACTTC. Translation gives CASSLSNVGGVKTQYF.

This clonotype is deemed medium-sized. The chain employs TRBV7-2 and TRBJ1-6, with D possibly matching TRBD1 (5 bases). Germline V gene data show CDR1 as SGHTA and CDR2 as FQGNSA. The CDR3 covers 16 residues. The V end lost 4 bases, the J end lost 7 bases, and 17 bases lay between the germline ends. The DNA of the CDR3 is TGTGCCAGCAGCTCTCCAGTCTTGGGGGGGAATTCACCCCTCCACTTT. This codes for CASSSPVLGGNSPLHF.

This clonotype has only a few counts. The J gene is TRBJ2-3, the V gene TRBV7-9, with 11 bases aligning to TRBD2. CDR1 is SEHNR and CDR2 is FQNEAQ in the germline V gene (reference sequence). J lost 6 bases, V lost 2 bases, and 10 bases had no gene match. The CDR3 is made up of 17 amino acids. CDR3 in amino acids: CASSLLAGGPGGDTQYF. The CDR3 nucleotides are TGTGCCAGCAGCTTACTAGCGGGAGGCCCCGGTGGGGATACGCAGTATTTT.

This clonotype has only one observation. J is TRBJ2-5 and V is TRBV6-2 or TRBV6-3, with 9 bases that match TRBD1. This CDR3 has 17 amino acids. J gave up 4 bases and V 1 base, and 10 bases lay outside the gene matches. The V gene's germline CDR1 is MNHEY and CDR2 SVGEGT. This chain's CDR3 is CASSYLLGQGGVETQYF. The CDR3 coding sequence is TGTGCCAGCAGTTACTTGTTGGGACAGGGAGGCGTAGAGACCCAGTACTTC.

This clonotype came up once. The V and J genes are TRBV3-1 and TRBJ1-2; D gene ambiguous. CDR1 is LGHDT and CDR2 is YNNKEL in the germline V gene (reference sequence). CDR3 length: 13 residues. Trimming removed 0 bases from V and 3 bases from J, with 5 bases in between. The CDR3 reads CASSQDTDYGYTF. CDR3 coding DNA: TGTGCCAGCAGCCAAGATACCGACTATGGCTACACCTTC.

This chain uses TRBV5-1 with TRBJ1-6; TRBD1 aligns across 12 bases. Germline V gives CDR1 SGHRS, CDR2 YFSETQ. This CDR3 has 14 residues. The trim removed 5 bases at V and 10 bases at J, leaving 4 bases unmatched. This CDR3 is CASRGTGGRSPLHF. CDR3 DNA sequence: TGCGCCAGCAGGGGGACAGGGGGCCGCTCACCCCTCCACTTT.

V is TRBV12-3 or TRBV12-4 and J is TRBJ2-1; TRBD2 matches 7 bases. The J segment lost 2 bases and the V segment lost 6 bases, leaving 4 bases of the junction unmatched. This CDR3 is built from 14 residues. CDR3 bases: TGTGCCAGCAGCCGACTAGCACCCTACAATGAGCAGTTCTTC. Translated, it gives CASSRLAPYNEQFF.

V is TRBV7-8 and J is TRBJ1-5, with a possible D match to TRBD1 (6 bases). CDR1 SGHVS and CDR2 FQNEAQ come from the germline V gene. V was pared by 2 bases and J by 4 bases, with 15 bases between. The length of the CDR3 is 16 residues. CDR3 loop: CASSLRPAGVNQPQHF. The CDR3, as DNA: TGTGCCAGCAGCTTAAGGCCGGCAGGGGTAAATCAGCCCCAGCATTTT.

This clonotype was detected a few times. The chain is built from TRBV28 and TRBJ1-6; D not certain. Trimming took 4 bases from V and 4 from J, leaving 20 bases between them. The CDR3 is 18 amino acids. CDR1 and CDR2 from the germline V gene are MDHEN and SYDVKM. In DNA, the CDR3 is TGTGCCAGCAGTTCCCCCCGGAGCCCTCATGCTTATAATTCACCCCTCCACTTT. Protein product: CASSSPRSPHAYNSPLHF.

The CDR3 nucleotides are TGCAGTGTCTCTCCGGGACAGGGCGCCTACGAGCAGTACTTC. It yields the protein CSVSPGQGAYEQYF. The J gene is TRBJ2-7, the V gene TRBV20-1; 9 bases are shared with TRBD1. The ends lost 7 bases at V and 2 bases at J; junction bases unmatched: 9. The CDR3 loop spans 14 amino acids. The V gene's germline CDR1 is DFQATT and CDR2 SNEGSKA (reference sequence).

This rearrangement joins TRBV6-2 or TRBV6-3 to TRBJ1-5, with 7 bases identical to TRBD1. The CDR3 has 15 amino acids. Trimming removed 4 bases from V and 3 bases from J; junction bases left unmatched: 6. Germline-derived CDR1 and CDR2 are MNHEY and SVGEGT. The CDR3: CASSLGTANNQPQHF. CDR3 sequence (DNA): TGTGCCAGCAGTTTAGGGACAGCTAACAATCAGCCCCAGCATTTT.

The CDR3 coding sequence is TGTGCCACCAGTGCGACAGGGGGCGAAGAGACCCAGTACTTC. Amino acid sequence: CATSATGGEETQYF. The J gene is TRBJ2-5, the V gene TRBV24-1; the match to TRBD1 covers 10 bases. This CDR3 spans 14 amino acids. The germline gives CDR1 KGHDR, CDR2 SFDVKD. J gave up 3 bases and V 5 bases, and 2 bases lay outside the gene matches.

CDR3 amino acids: CASNPVGVGEQYF. The CDR3 DNA reads as TGTGCCAGCAACCCGGTGGGGGTCGGGGAGCAGTACTTC. V gene TRBV5-4 combines with J gene TRBJ2-7; the D gene could be TRBD1 or TRBD2 (5 bases each). Germline assignment: CDR1 SGHNT and CDR2 YYREEE (reference sequence). There are 13 residues in the CDR3. Trimming removed 6 bases at V and 7 bases at J, with 17 bases between.

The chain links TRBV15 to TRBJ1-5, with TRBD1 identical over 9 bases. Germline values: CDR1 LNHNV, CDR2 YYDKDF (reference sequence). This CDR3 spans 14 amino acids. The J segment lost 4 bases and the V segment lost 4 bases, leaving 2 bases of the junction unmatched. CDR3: CATSKTGGNQPQHF. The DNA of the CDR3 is TGTGCCACCAGCAAGACAGGGGGTAATCAGCCCCAGCATTTT.

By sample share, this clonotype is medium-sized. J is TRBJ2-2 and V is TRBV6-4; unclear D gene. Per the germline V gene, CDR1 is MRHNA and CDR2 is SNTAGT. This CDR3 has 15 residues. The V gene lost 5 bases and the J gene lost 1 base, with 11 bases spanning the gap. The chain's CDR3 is CASSPHPENTGELFF. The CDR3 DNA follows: TGTGCCAGCAGTCCACACCCAGAGAACACCGGGGAGCTGTTTTTT.

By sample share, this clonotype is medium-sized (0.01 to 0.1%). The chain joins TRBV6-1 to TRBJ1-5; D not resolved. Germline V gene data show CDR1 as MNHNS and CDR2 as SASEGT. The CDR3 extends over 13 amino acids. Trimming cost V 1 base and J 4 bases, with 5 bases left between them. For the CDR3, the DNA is TGTGCCAGCAGTGAAGGGGGTAATCAGCCCCAGCATTTT. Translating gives CASSEGGNQPQHF.